Below, one T cell receptor beta chain is given with its context. TCRdb's copy holds only in-frame clones and misses some; the assay was immunoSEQ multiplex PCR. The top ten hold over 0.35% of the sample, which has under 95,000 clones, 92% seen once. This record belongs to a study of technical replicates of blood from a handful of donors. The length of the CDR3 is 14 residues. The germline gives CDR1 MNHEY, CDR2 SMNVEV (reference sequence). Between the trimmed V and J ends, which lost 4 bases and 5 bases, there was a span of 14 bases. Sequencing was done on a sample of T cells isolated from PBMCs. J is TRBJ2-5 and V is TRBV27, with D possibly TRBD2 on 7 matching bases. The receptor comes from a human donor in good health. CDR3 protein: CASSYGGAGETQYF. CDR3 in DNA: TGTGCCAGCAGTTATGGGGGGGCAGGGGAGACCCAGTACTTC.